These T cell receptor beta chains were read from a single sample in a study of cytomegalovirus exposure and HLA in healthy donors. Sequencing used immunoSEQ multiplex PCR; TCRdb keeps in-frame clones, though not all of them. Of under 200,000 clones in the sample, nearly 90% were seen once. Sequencing used PBMCs. The receptors were gathered from a man between 18 and 35 years old in good health and CMV-seropositive. Both conserved end residues are part of each CDR3. Fields, in order: D gene, clone size, V gene, J gene, CDR3 DNA, CDR3 protein. A D gene is named only where the DNA matches it firmly. Expanded clones are given a class, and other clones once, few, many or no size at all.

D gene: TRBD2
clone size: -
V gene: TRBV9
J gene: TRBJ2-1
CDR3 DNA: TGTGCCAGCAGCGTTACGTCCGTCGGCGGGAGGGCCGCAGATGAGCAGTTCTTC
CDR3 protein: CASSVTSVGGRAADEQFF

D gene: TRBD2
clone size: -
V gene: TRBV9
J gene: TRBJ2-2
CDR3 DNA: TGTGCCAGCAGCGTAGGCCCGGGACTAGACCCCGGGGAGCTGTTTTTT
CDR3 protein: CASSVGPGLDPGELFF

D gene: TRBD1
clone size: -
V gene: TRBV5-6
J gene: TRBJ1-2
CDR3 DNA: TGTGCCAGCAGCTTGTTGACAGGGGGCAACTATGGCTACACCTTC
CDR3 protein: CASSLLTGGNYGYTF

D gene: -
clone size: -
V gene: TRBV4-1
J gene: TRBJ2-1
CDR3 DNA: TGCGCCAGCAGCCAAGACAGCTACAATGAGCAGTTCTTC
CDR3 protein: CASSQDSYNEQFF

D gene: TRBD2
clone size: -
V gene: TRBV4-1
J gene: TRBJ2-3
CDR3 DNA: TGCGCCAGCAGCCAAGGTCGACTAGCGGCCCTCAAGGCAGATACGCAGTATTTT
CDR3 protein: CASSQGRLAALKADTQYF

D gene: -
clone size: once
V gene: TRBV12-5
J gene: TRBJ1-2
CDR3 DNA: TGTGCTAGTGGTTTGGAAACCAAAAGCACTACCGGGAAGCCCTTTGTAGACTATGGCTACACCTTC
CDR3 protein: CASGLETKSTTGKPFVDYGYTF

D gene: TRBD1
clone size: once
V gene: TRBV19
J gene: TRBJ1-2
CDR3 DNA: TGTGCCAGTAGTATTCCGGGACAGGGGGCGTTTGGCTACACCTTC
CDR3 protein: CASSIPGQGAFGYTF

D gene: -
clone size: -
V gene: TRBV28
J gene: TRBJ1-2
CDR3 DNA: TGTGCCAGCAGTTTGCGGGGATTCTATGGCTACACCTTC
CDR3 protein: CASSLRGFYGYTF

D gene: TRBD2
clone size: -
V gene: TRBV9
J gene: TRBJ2-2
CDR3 DNA: TGTGCCAGCAGCTCCTGGGGGGGGACCACCGGGGAGCTGTTTTTT
CDR3 protein: CASSSWGGTTGELFF

D gene: TRBD1
clone size: -
V gene: TRBV6-1
J gene: TRBJ2-7
CDR3 DNA: TGTGCCAGCAGTGACAGACAGGGGGCCTACGAGCAGTACTTC
CDR3 protein: CASSDRQGAYEQYF